This T cell receptor beta chain is drawn from a study of cytomegalovirus exposure and HLA in healthy donors. V was shortened by 1 base and J by 0 bases, with 4 bases between the two germline ends. This CDR3 comprises 14 residues. Germline loops: CDR1 SGHVS, CDR2 FQNEAQ. Data came from immunoSEQ multiplex PCR; TCRdb stores just in-frame clones and leaves some out. Altogether fewer than 90,000 clones are present, roughly 84% being singletons, with the ten largest covering 9% to 14%. The gene calls are TRBV7-8 and TRBJ1-5; D uncertain. This clonotype was obtained from a woman between 18 and 29 years old in good health and CMV-seropositive. Sequenced input: PBMCs. The CDR3 sequence: CASSLEASNQPQHF. CDR3 DNA: TGTGCCAGCAGCTTAGAAGCTAGCAATCAGCCCCAGCATTTT.